This T cell receptor (beta chain) is drawn from a study of blood T cell repertoires in COVID-19. Overall study context: Whether acute or convalescent, the COVID-19 samples came from the United States, Italy and Spain. The analysed material was cDNA or gDNA that came from T cells, B-cell-depleted T cells, or PBMCs.

This CDR3 is 13 amino acids long. Per the germline V gene, CDR1 is GTSNPN and CDR2 is SVGIG (reference sequence). The V end lost 1 base, the J end lost 9 bases, and 13 bases lay between the germline ends. In the study's own analysis: It was from reference gene primer amplification that nucleated cell counts were estimated. Using immunoSEQ multiplex PCR, the repertoire was profiled, and TCRdb retains in-frame clones only, with some absent. V and J calls plus clone size are reproduced from that table; the DNA served to infer D and trimming. The table lists 35,000 to 55,000 clones, 86% of them singletons.

The V gene is TRBV30, the J gene TRBJ2-1; maybe TRBD1 (5 bases). The source of this sequence is a man aged 60-69 years with active COVID-19. The specimen was peripheral blood. CDR3: CAWSGLITGEQFF. DNA of the CDR3: TGTGCCTGGAGTGGTCTAATCACAGGTGAGCAGTTCTTC.